Listed here is a single TCR beta chain. What it binds is not known. These data come from a study of monozygotic twins with inflammatory bowel disease. TCRdb re-called the 5' RACE reads and gives one entry per CDR3 protein, without DNA. The sample includes around 210,000 distinct CDR3 sequences. This CDR3 comprises 16 residues. Looked up from germline, CDR1 is MNHEY and CDR2 is SMNVEV (reference sequence). Findings and caveats of the study: TCRbeta diversity (inverse Simpson) was lower in IBD patients than in healthy co-twins.

The TCR sequence derives from a human donor with ulcerative colitis or Crohn's disease, or a healthy co-twin of an affected twin (not recorded which). The sample was blood. The chain joins TRBV27 to TRBJ2-3. This CDR3 reads CASSLWTATSTDTQYF.